These 26 T cell receptor beta chains originate from one sample sequenced in a study of cytomegalovirus exposure and HLA in healthy donors. Primers included in the PCR were 60 Vbeta and 13 Jbeta primers. Using immunoSEQ multiplex PCR, the repertoire was profiled, and TCRdb retains in-frame clones only, with some absent. The table includes some 140,000 clones, around 75% detected once. Sequencing was done on a sample of PBMCs. These receptors originate from a female donor in good health and CMV-seronegative.

The V call is TRBV6-5, the J call TRBJ1-2; TRBD1 matches 7 bases. In germline, CDR1 is MNHEY, CDR2 SVGAGI. V trimming: 6 bases; J trimming: 6 bases; junction bases outside the gene matches: 7. This CDR3 is 13 amino acids long. This CDR3 reads CASSQDRRHGYTF. For the CDR3, the DNA is TGTGCCAGCAGCCAGGACAGGCGCCATGGCTACACCTTC.

This clone was seen many times. The rearrangement joins TRBV19 to TRBJ1-5; weak D call: TRBD1 (6 bases). The CDR3 has 15 amino acids. V was trimmed by 1 base and J by 1 base, leaving 8 bases between them. CDR1 is LNHDA and CDR2 is SQIVND in the germline V gene (reference sequence). The CDR3 DNA sequence: TGTGCCAGTAGTATAGGGACAGACAGCAATCAGCCCCAGCATTTT. Translated: CASSIGTDSNQPQHF. Together with reference TRBV19 and TRBJ1-5, the CDR3 gives the full variable domain: DGGITQSPKYLFRKEGQNVTLSCEQNLNHDAMYWYRQDPGQGLRLIYYSQIVNDFQKGDIAEGYSVSREKKESFPLTVTSAQKNPTAFYLCASSIGTDSNQPQHFGDGTRLSIL.

V and J are TRBV11-1 and TRBJ1-4, with 7 bases aligning to TRBD1. Germline loops: CDR1 SGHAT, CDR2 FQDESV (reference sequence). The trim removed 4 bases at V and 5 bases at J, leaving 1 base unmatched. The CDR3 is 13 residues long. The CDR3 region has the DNA TGTGCCAGCAGCTGGGGACAGAATGAAAAACTGTTTTTT. Residues: CASSWGQNEKLFF.

A note on this clone: A junction end diverges from the germline sequence, so it may reflect a read error. In the same sample, other DNA sequences code for this CDR3. This chain links TRBV7-7 with TRBJ1-1; a weak D match, TRBD1 (6 bases). Germline-derived CDR1 and CDR2 are SSHAT and FNYEAQ (reference sequence). The CDR3 is 13 residues long. The CDR3 nucleotides read TGTGCTAGCAGCTTGGGGGCAGGAACTGAAGCTTTCTTT. Translation: CASSLGAGTEAFF.

This clone was recorded only once. The rearrangement links TRBV25-1 to TRBJ2-5; a weak D match, TRBD1 (6 bases). The length of the CDR3 is 15 residues. Germline lookup yields CDR1 MGHDK and CDR2 SYGVNS. V was shortened by 5 bases and J by 4 bases, with 17 bases between the two germline ends. The CDR3 spells CASSPSAGVGETQYF. The CDR3 coding sequence is TGTGCCAGCAGTCCCTCGGCAGGGGTAGGAGAGACCCAGTACTTC.

V usage is TRBV19 and J usage is TRBJ2-3; no clear D gene. Germline values: CDR1 LNHDA, CDR2 SQIVND (reference sequence). Deletions cut 4 bases from V and 0 bases from J, with 14 bases between. The CDR3 has 16 amino acids. The CDR3 sequence is CASSNPAGGSTDTQYF. Here the CDR3 DNA reads TGTGCCAGTAGTAATCCGGCCGGCGGCAGCACAGATACGCAGTATTTT.

In this sample, this clone turned up a few times. The V gene is TRBV5-1, the J gene TRBJ2-4; TRBD2 matches 8 bases. Looked up from germline, CDR1 is SGHRS and CDR2 is YFSETQ. The CDR3 loop spans 16 amino acids. J gave up 6 bases and V 0 bases, and 8 bases lay outside the gene matches. The CDR3 region is CASSLDRGGRLNIQYF. CDR3 bases: TGCGCCAGCAGCTTGGACCGGGGGGGGCGATTAAACATTCAGTACTTC. Full variable domain (remainder filled in from reference TRBV5-1 and TRBJ2-4): KAGVTQTPRYLIKTRGQQVTLSCSPISGHRSVSWYQQTPGQGLQFLFEYFSETQRNKGNFPGRFSGRQFSNSRSEMNVSTLELGDSALYLCASSLDRGGRLNIQYFGAGTRLSVL.

This chain uses TRBV4-3 with TRBJ1-6; 7 bases match TRBD1. V gave up 4 bases and J gave up 7 bases; unmatched junction bases: 13. The length of the CDR3 is 17 residues. The germline CDR1 and CDR2 sequences are LGHNA and YSLEER. The CDR3 reads CASSRSGQGQRNSPLHF. The CDR3 DNA is TGCGCCAGCAGCCGCTCGGGGCAGGGACAGAGGAATTCACCCCTCCACTTT.

The rearrangement uses TRBV2 and TRBJ2-1; no reliable D call. The CDR3 runs 14 residues. With 1 base removed from V and 1 base from J, the gap between germline ends came to 5 bases. The germline CDR1 and CDR2 sequences are SNHLY and FYNNEI. The CDR3 sequence: CASSEERSYNEQFF. DNA of the CDR3: TGTGCCAGCAGTGAAGAGAGGTCCTACAATGAGCAGTTCTTC.

V and J are TRBV27 and TRBJ1-5; TRBD1 is a possible D gene (6 bases). This CDR3 has 13 residues. V was clipped by 6 bases and J by 4 bases, with 10 bases between them. CDR1 is MNHEY, CDR2 SMNVEV, per germline (reference sequence). CDR3 amino acids: CASRRTENQPQHF. CDR3 coding DNA: TGTGCCAGCAGGAGGACAGAGAATCAGCCCCAGCATTTT.

The J gene is TRBJ2-6, the V gene TRBV14; no reliable D call. This CDR3 has 14 amino acids. V lost 1 base and J lost 2, with 3 bases in between. Germline V lookup: CDR1 SGHDN, CDR2 FVKESK. The CDR3 DNA reads TGTGCCAGCAGCCAAGGGCCTGGGGCCAACGTCCTGACTTTC. This codes for CASSQGPGANVLTF.

V usage is TRBV6-5 and J usage is TRBJ2-7, with 12 bases aligning to TRBD2. J lost 3 bases, V lost 6 bases, and 6 bases had no gene match. CDR1 and CDR2 from the germline V gene are MNHEY and SVGAGI. The CDR3 runs 15 residues. This chain's CDR3 is CASSLSSGGVYEQYF. CDR3 coding DNA: TGTGCCAGCAGCCTTTCTAGCGGGGGGGTCTACGAGCAGTACTTC.

The J gene is TRBJ1-2, the V gene TRBV5-1; 7 bases are shared with TRBD1. The germline V gene encodes CDR1 SGHRS and CDR2 YFSETQ. The ends lost 3 bases at V and 6 bases at J; junction bases unmatched: 8. The CDR3 consists of 14 residues. For the CDR3, the DNA is TGCGCCAGCAGCTCATCGACAGGGAGGAATGGCTACACCTTC. Protein product: CASSSSTGRNGYTF.

The V gene is TRBV5-4, the J gene TRBJ2-7; 9 bases align to TRBD2. The germline CDR1 and CDR2 sequences are SGHNT and YYREEE (reference sequence). Losses at the gene ends were 4 bases for V and 2 bases for J; bases not matched to a gene: 4. The CDR3 spans 14 residues. The DNA for the CDR3 is TGTGCCAGCAGCCCCTTAGCGGGAGCCTACGAGCAGTACTTC. Its translation is CASSPLAGAYEQYF.

This chain joins TRBV10-3 and TRBJ1-2; weak D call: TRBD1 (6 bases). Trimming left V 6 bases short and J 6 bases short, with 14 bases between. The CDR3 sequence is 13 residues long. Germline CDR1 is ENHRY and CDR2 is SYGVKD. CDR3 sequence reads: CAIRPRDKNGYTF. The CDR3 nucleotides are TGTGCCATCAGACCCCGGGACAAAAATGGCTACACCTTC.

The chain recombines TRBV4-1 with TRBJ2-7, with 9 positions matching TRBD1. Germline V CDR1 and CDR2: MGHRA, YSYEKL. The length of the CDR3 is 16 residues. Germline trimming cut 1 base from V and 9 bases from J; bases unmatched to any gene: 13. The DNA for the CDR3 is TGCGCCAGCAGCCAAGTGCTCTACAGGGGGCCCTCCACGCAGTACTTC. This gives the protein CASSQVLYRGPSTQYF.

The chain combines TRBV4-1 with TRBJ1-6; D is undetermined. V lost 0 bases to trimming and J lost 7 bases, with 7 bases between them. Germline CDR1 and CDR2: MGHRA and YSYEKL. There are 14 residues in the CDR3. Here the CDR3 DNA reads TGCGCCAGCAGCCAAGATCGAGGGAATTCACCCCTCCACTTT. Amino acids: CASSQDRGNSPLHF.

The CDR3 loop reads CASSQERVPLGNEQFF. CDR3 in DNA: TGCGCCAGCAGCCAAGAGAGGGTCCCGTTAGGCAATGAGCAGTTCTTC. This chain joins TRBV4-1 and TRBJ2-1, with D tentatively TRBD2 (5 bases). The CDR3 loop spans 16 amino acids. The germline V and J ends were trimmed by 0 bases and 6 bases, with 15 bases remaining between them. Germline V gene sequence: CDR1 MGHRA, CDR2 YSYEKL.

The rearrangement joins TRBV7-9 to TRBJ2-3; D not resolved. V was cut by 4 bases and J by 3 bases, with 17 bases left in between. CDR3 length: 16 residues. The germline gives CDR1 SEHNR, CDR2 FQNEAQ (reference sequence). CDR3 DNA: TGTGCCAGCAGCTCCGGAGTGCTCTCCCTTACAGATACGCAGTATTTT. Protein: CASSSGVLSLTDTQYF. The complete variable domain, with remaining parts taken from reference TRBV7-9 and TRBJ2-3, reads DTGVSQNPRHKITKRGQNVTFRCDPISEHNRLYWYRQTLGQGPEFLTYFQNEAQLEKSRLLSDRFSAERPKGSFSTLEIQRTEQGDSAMYLCASSSGVLSLTDTQYFGPGTRLTVL.

The chain recombines TRBV6-6 with TRBJ2-2; TRBD1 aligns across 8 bases. There are 14 residues in the CDR3. The germline gives CDR1 MNHNY, CDR2 SVGAGI (reference sequence). Trimming cost V 7 bases and J 3 bases; bases outside gene matches: 4. The CDR3 region has the DNA TGTGCCAGCAAGACAGGGGCGGACACCGGGGAGCTGTTTTTT. Its translation is CASKTGADTGELFF.

The chain uses TRBV4-1 and TRBJ2-3; 8 nucleotides match TRBD1. The CDR3 has 14 residues. From germline, CDR1 is MGHRA and CDR2 YSYEKL. Trimming cost V 4 bases and J 5 bases; bases outside gene matches: 5. The CDR3 sequence is CASSRQTGGDTQYF. CDR3 DNA sequence: TGCGCCAGCAGCCGCCAAACAGGGGGAGATACGCAGTATTTT.

This CDR3 is CASSQDRLAGGYNEQFF. In DNA form, the CDR3 reads TGCGCCAGCAGCCAAGATCGACTAGCGGGGGGGTACAATGAGCAGTTCTTC. The rearrangement uses TRBV4-1 and TRBJ2-1, with 14 positions matching TRBD2. Germline-derived CDR1 and CDR2 are MGHRA and YSYEKL. With V trimmed by 0 bases and J by 4 bases, 2 bases remained unmatched. This CDR3 has 17 amino acids.

J is TRBJ2-2 and V is TRBV7-3; TRBD2 agrees at 7 bases. The germline gives CDR1 SGHTA, CDR2 FQGTGA. The CDR3 length is 15 residues. Germline trimming cut 5 bases from V and 0 bases from J; bases unmatched to any gene: 3. The CDR3 DNA reads as TGTGCCAGCAGCGTACTAGCGCCGAACACCGGGGAGCTGTTTTTT. The encoded protein is CASSVLAPNTGELFF.

This chain joins TRBV7-8 and TRBJ1-5, with TRBD1 as a possible D gene (6 bases). Germline values: CDR1 SGHVS, CDR2 FQNEAQ. The CDR3 sequence is 20 residues long. V was clipped by 2 bases and J by 0 bases, with 23 bases between them. CDR3 protein: CASSLWKTRWGPVSNQPQHF. CDR3 coding DNA: TGTGCCAGCAGCTTATGGAAGACCCGATGGGGGCCAGTTAGCAATCAGCCCCAGCATTTT.

This clone came up once. The V gene is TRBV6-4, the J gene TRBJ1-1; 9 bases map to TRBD1. CDR1 and CDR2 from the germline V gene are MRHNA and SNTAGT. CDR3 length: 20 amino acids. The J segment lost 1 base and the V segment lost 2 bases, leaving 17 bases of the junction unmatched. The CDR3 DNA reads TGTGCCAGCAGTGACACCGGGACAGGGCTCATTCCAAACTCGAACACTGAAGCTTTCTTT. Its translation is CASSDTGTGLIPNSNTEAFF.

The chain has TRBV18 and TRBJ1-2, with 7 bases aligning to TRBD1. The germline V gene has CDR1 KGHSH and CDR2 LQKENI. V was clipped by 3 bases and J by 4 bases; unmatched bases: 2. The CDR3 totals 13 residues. CDR3 sequence reads: CASSPAGGYGYTF. CDR3 nucleotides: TGTGCCAGCTCACCGGCAGGGGGCTATGGCTACACCTTC.